Presented here are 18 T cell receptor beta chains from one specimen sequenced in a study of T cell responses to AZD1222 COVID-19 vaccine. TCRdb's table, derived via immunoSEQ multiplex PCR, lists solely in-frame clones and lacks some. Among roughly 150,000 clones, 80% to 90% were seen once, and the ten largest hold roughly 4.7%. Sample: peripheral blood, taken on day 0 of AZD1222 vaccination. These receptors originate from an adult in good health.

V usage is TRBV5-1 and J usage is TRBJ2-7, with D tentatively TRBD1 or TRBD2 (5 bases each). The germline V gene encodes CDR1 SGHRS and CDR2 YFSETQ. Trimming took off 4 bases at V and 1 base at J, with 12 bases between the two ends. The CDR3 is 14 residues long. The CDR3 protein is CASSPLGPSYEQYF. The CDR3 region has the DNA TGCGCCAGCAGCCCGCTGGGACCTTCCTACGAGCAGTACTTC.

The chain joins TRBV10-1 to TRBJ1-2, with 12 bases lining up with TRBD1. J was trimmed by 6 bases and V by 6 bases; bases with no gene match: 2. Germline loops: CDR1 WNHNN, CDR2 SYGVQD (reference sequence). The CDR3 covers 13 residues. This chain's CDR3 is CASSGTGGNGYTF. The CDR3 nucleotides read TGCGCCAGCAGCGGGACAGGGGGCAATGGCTACACCTTC.

V usage is TRBV5-4 and J usage is TRBJ1-1; D is undetermined. With 2 bases removed from V and 1 base from J, the gap between germline ends came to 6 bases. Germline CDR1 is SGHNT and CDR2 is YYREEE (reference sequence). The CDR3 loop spans 13 amino acids. This CDR3 is CASSLKSNTEAFF. DNA for the CDR3: TGTGCCAGCAGCTTAAAATCGAACACTGAAGCTTTCTTT.

The chain carries TRBV7-9 and TRBJ2-2; D is undetermined. The germline V gene has CDR1 SEHNR and CDR2 FQNEAQ (reference sequence). The CDR3 contains 14 residues. V was pared by 2 bases and J by 3 bases, with 7 bases between. CDR3 nucleotide sequence: TGTGCCAGCAGCTTACTTGGGTACACCGGGGAGCTGTTTTTT. Protein product: CASSLLGYTGELFF.

The chain recombines TRBV7-9 with TRBJ1-3; D perhaps matches TRBD1 (5 bases). Germline V gene sequence: CDR1 SEHNR, CDR2 FQNEAQ (reference sequence). With 5 bases removed from V and 7 bases from J, the gap between germline ends came to 15 bases. The CDR3 spans 14 residues. The CDR3 is CASSPWGVKNTIYF. The CDR3 region has the DNA TGTGCCAGCAGCCCTTGGGGGGTTAAGAACACCATATATTTT.

The V and J genes are TRBV29-1 and TRBJ1-2; D might be TRBD1 (5 bases). V lost 7 bases and J 10 bases, leaving 19 bases between the germline ends. The germline V gene encodes CDR1 SQVTM and CDR2 ANQGSEA. The CDR3 spans 12 residues. The DNA of the CDR3 is TGCAGCGCCCGAAGGCAGGGAGGAGACTACACCTTC. Its translation: CSARRQGGDYTF.

This chain connects TRBV24-1 to TRBJ1-5; D uncertain. Germline V gene lookup returns CDR1 KGHDR and CDR2 SFDVKD. The CDR3 runs to 14 residues. Trimming took off 1 base at V and 3 bases at J, with 6 bases between the two ends. This chain's CDR3 is CATSDLADNQPQHF. In DNA, the CDR3 is TGTGCCACCAGTGATTTAGCAGACAATCAGCCCCAGCATTTT.

The chain uses TRBV11-3 and TRBJ2-3; TRBD2 might be the D (6 bases). The CDR3 totals 16 residues. Germline CDR1 is SGHNT and CDR2 is YENEEA. V was cut by 5 bases and J by 6 bases, with 21 bases left in between. The CDR3 protein is CASSTGKRAGLDTQYF. For the CDR3, the DNA is TGTGCCAGCAGCACGGGAAAGCGGGCCGGCTTGGATACGCAGTATTTT.

This chain connects TRBV6-2 or TRBV6-3 to TRBJ2-3; 12 positions match TRBD1. The junction had 16 bases not matched to a gene; V was cut back by 6 bases and J by 12 bases. Germline assignment: CDR1 MNHEY and CDR2 SVGEGT. The CDR3 covers 16 residues. The CDR3 DNA sequence: TGTGCCAGCAGCCCGGGACAGGGGGCGGGTTCCAGGGCCCAGTATTTT. Translation: CASSPGQGAGSRAQYF.

This clone was seen a handful of times. The genes are TRBV24-1 and TRBJ2-3; TRBD1 aligns across 7 bases. J lost 4 bases, V lost 4 bases, and 7 bases had no gene match. This CDR3 is 15 amino acids long. Germline CDR1 is KGHDR and CDR2 is SFDVKD. CDR3 loop: CATSEGGSGSDTQYF. CDR3 in DNA: TGTGCCACCAGTGAAGGGGGCTCGGGATCAGATACGCAGTATTTT.

The gene calls are TRBV2 and TRBJ2-5; tentatively, D is TRBD2 (6 bases). Germline lookup yields CDR1 SNHLY and CDR2 FYNNEI. CDR3 length: 11 residues. V was cut by 5 bases and J by 7 bases, with 8 bases left in between. In DNA form, the CDR3 reads TGTGCCAGCAGTACCGGGAGGACCCAGTACTTC. It codes for CASSTGRTQYF.

The J gene is TRBJ2-1, the V gene TRBV7-3; D might be TRBD2 (5 bases). The CDR3 consists of 18 residues. The germline V gene has CDR1 SGHTA and CDR2 FQGTGA. V was trimmed by 2 bases and J by 7 bases, leaving 24 bases between them. CDR3 protein: CASSLDTPHGSGPNEQFF. As DNA, the CDR3 is TGTGCCAGCAGCTTAGATACTCCACATGGGAGCGGCCCGAATGAGCAGTTCTTC.

This chain connects TRBV11-1 to TRBJ2-1; the D gene could be TRBD1 or TRBD2 (5 bases each). The CDR3 length is 15 residues. The V gene's germline CDR1 is SGHAT and CDR2 FQDESV (reference sequence). V was pared by 5 bases and J by 5 bases, with 16 bases between. The CDR3, as DNA: TGTGCCAGCAGCACAGGACGGAGGCTGGACAATGAGCAGTTCTTC. Its translation: CASSTGRRLDNEQFF.

This chain links TRBV10-3 with TRBJ2-1; D may match TRBD1 or TRBD2 (5 bases each). From germline, CDR1 is ENHRY and CDR2 SYGVKD. Between the trimmed V and J ends, which lost 9 bases and 5 bases, there was a span of 20 bases. The CDR3 has 15 residues. CDR3 sequence (DNA): TGTGCCATTTCTGAGGGGCCCCAAGGGAACAATGAGCAGTTCTTC. This codes for CAISEGPQGNNEQFF.

The chain combines TRBV28 with TRBJ1-2; D remains ambiguous. V gave up 1 base and J gave up 4 bases, with 10 bases separating them. Germline CDR1 reads MDHEN; CDR2 reads SYDVKM. The CDR3 totals 14 residues. As DNA, the CDR3 is TGTGCCAGCAGTTTATCTACGTCTGGCTATGGCTACACCTTC. This gives the protein CASSLSTSGYGYTF.

The V and J genes are TRBV6-2 or TRBV6-3 and TRBJ1-2, with no clear D. From germline, CDR1 is MNHEY and CDR2 SVGEGT. This CDR3 has 12 residues. Trimming removed 2 bases at V and 7 bases at J, with 8 bases between. The CDR3 DNA reads as TGTGCCAGCAGTTACCCACAATCTGGCTACACCTTC. This translates into CASSYPQSGYTF.

This clone occurred once. The chain employs TRBV3-1 (or the pseudogene TRBV3-2) and TRBJ1-1; possibly TRBD1 for D (5 bases). The CDR3 has 16 amino acids. The V end was cut by 0 bases, the J end by 0 bases, with 11 bases between. Germline-derived CDR1 and CDR2 are LGHDT and YNNKEL (reference sequence). The CDR3 region has the DNA TGTGCCAGCAGCCAAGACCTCAACAGGATGAACACTGAAGCTTTCTTT. Translating it yields CASSQDLNRMNTEAFF.

This chain connects TRBV11-2 to TRBJ2-3; D might be TRBD2 (6 bases). The CDR3 consists of 15 residues. Trimming took off 0 bases at V and 2 bases at J, with 9 bases between the two ends. CDR1 is SGHAT, CDR2 FQNNGV, per germline. The CDR3 sequence is CASSLDRGFTDTQYF. CDR3 in DNA: TGTGCCAGCAGCTTAGATCGGGGGTTCACAGATACGCAGTATTTT.